This TCR beta chain emerged from a study of breast tumors, draining lymph nodes, adjacent tissues. This clonotype was observed a handful of times. Its antigen remains unknown. Findings of the study overall: Data only fit, rather than demonstrated, lymph node origin of most tumor T cells. Luminal-like breast cancer showed significantly greater tumor-nontumor repertoire similarity than basal-like breast cancer did.

MiXCR was run by TCRdb on the multiplex PCR reads, yielding one entry per CDR3 protein. The repertoire holds 30,000 to 40,000 distinct CDR3 sequences, 35% to 40% seen once, with roughly 11% in the top ten. The receptor was isolated from a female donor with breast cancer. Some clones in this sample may be carry-over from other donors' samples. The specimen sequenced was breast tumor tissue.

The CDR3 DNA is TGCAGTGCTTACTACGGGACGGTTAATGAAAAACTGTTTTTT. This sequence encodes CSAYYGTVNEKLFF. V gene TRBV20-1 combines with J gene TRBJ1-4; perhaps TRBD1 as D (5 bases). CDR1 is DFQATT and CDR2 is SNEGSKA in the germline V gene (reference sequence). Trimming took off 5 bases at V and 4 bases at J, with 14 bases between the two ends. This CDR3 has 14 residues.